This T cell receptor beta chain was recorded in a study of beta chain features in type 1 diabetes. This CDR3 region has 13 residues. Per the germline V gene, CDR1 is GTSNPN and CDR2 is SVGIG (reference sequence). Of the isolated RNA, all was reverse transcribed, and so the sequenced material was expressed TCRB transcripts. Assay used: immunoSEQ multiplex PCR; TCRdb lists only in-frame clones, some missing. The sample carries 300,000 to 400,000 clones, approximately 9.9% recorded once. The sequenced material came from naive CD4+ T cells from blood. The chain joins TRBV30 to TRBJ2-5; TRBD1 aligns across 7 bases. Judging by the DNA end, TRBJ2-7 fits better; the J call may be wrong. The clonotype originates from a woman in her twenties or thirties in good health. Written as DNA, the CDR3 is TGTGCCTGGAACCGGGACAGCACCTACGAGCAGTACTTC. This codes for CAWNRDSTYEQYF.